This TCR beta chain was found in a study of blood T cell repertoires in COVID-19. Across the study: The United States, Italy and Spain provided the acute and convalescent COVID-19 samples.

After removal of 1 base from V and 5 bases from J, the junction contained 17 bases not matched to a gene. CDR1 MGHRA and CDR2 YSYEKL come from the germline V gene. The CDR3 sequence is 19 residues long. In the study's own analysis: Nucleated cell number was recorded as an estimate derived from reference gene primer amplification. Profiled with immunoSEQ multiplex PCR; TCRdb holds only in-frame clones, not every one. The V and J calls and clone size were taken over from that table, and D and trimming were inferred from the DNA. The table records around 100,000 clones, around 90% of them present only once.

This TCR was recovered from a human donor in a cohort sampled during active COVID-19. Sequencing input: peripheral blood. The J gene is TRBJ2-5, the V gene TRBV4-1; 9 nucleotides agree with TRBD1. The CDR3 coding sequence is TGCGCCAGCAGCCAAGCGTTTCCCAGGACAGGGGCCAAGCCGGAGACCCAGTACTTC. Translation gives CASSQAFPRTGAKPETQYF.